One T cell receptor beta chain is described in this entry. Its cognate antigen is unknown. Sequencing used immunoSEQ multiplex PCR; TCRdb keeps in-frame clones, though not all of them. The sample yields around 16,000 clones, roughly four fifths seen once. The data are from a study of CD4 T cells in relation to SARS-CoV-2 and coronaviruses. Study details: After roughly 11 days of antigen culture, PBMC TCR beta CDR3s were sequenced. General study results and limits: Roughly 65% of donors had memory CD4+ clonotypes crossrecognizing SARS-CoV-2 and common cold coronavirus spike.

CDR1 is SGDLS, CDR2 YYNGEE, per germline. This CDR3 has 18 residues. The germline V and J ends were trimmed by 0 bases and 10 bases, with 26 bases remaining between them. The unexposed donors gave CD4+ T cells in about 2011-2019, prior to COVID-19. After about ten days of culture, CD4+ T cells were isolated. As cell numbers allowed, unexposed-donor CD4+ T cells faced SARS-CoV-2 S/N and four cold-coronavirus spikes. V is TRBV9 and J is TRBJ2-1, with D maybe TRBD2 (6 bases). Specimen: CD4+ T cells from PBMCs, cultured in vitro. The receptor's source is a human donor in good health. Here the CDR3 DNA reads TGTGCCAGCAGCGTAGTCCCTTCCGAGGGAGGTTTATACAGGGAGCAGTTCTTC. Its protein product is CASSVVPSEGGLYREQFF.